This is a list of T cell receptor beta chains from one sample in a study of blood T cell repertoires in COVID-19. TCRdb's copy holds only in-frame clones and misses some; the assay was immunoSEQ multiplex PCR. The repertoire holds some 140,000 clones, with about 89% as singletons. The specimen sequenced was peripheral blood. These receptors originate from a man in his fifties or sixties with active COVID-19. The conserved cysteine and the conserved F or W are not part of the CDR3 here. The order of the fields is CDR3 length, V gene, CDR3 protein.

13,TRBV4-2,ASSQGTGPYNEQF
12,TRBV7-2,ASSLDRLSYEQY
10,TRBV29-1,SVAQGGYEQY
16,TRBV3-1/TRBV3-2,ASSQGLAGGYRTDTQY
11,TRBV29-1,SGGTGRGGEQY
15,TRBV4-3,ASSHRPSGGLEETQY
11,TRBV19,ASTHSSVGEQY
11,TRBV18,ASSPQGPYEQY
13,TRBV5-4,ASSFGGGPQDTQY
15,TRBV27,ASRPGQGAEGANVLT
12,TRBV27,ASSRSSATYEQY
13,TRBV4-1,ASSQVGAQNQPQH
13,TRBV10-2,ASSEPVGVNYGYT
11,TRBV27,ASSFYSEETQY
11,TRBV7-9,ASSRAGRETQY
14,TRBV15,ATSTGTSGGTETQY
13,TRBV3-1/TRBV3-2,ASSQDSGQNYGYT
12,TRBV6-5,ASQSGGAQNEQF
15,TRBV19,ASSIDQVSSGANVLT
13,TRBV15,ATSRAGTTRGEQF
12,TRBV21-1,ASSKGQDPNEQF
11,TRBV19,ASSRQSNYGYT
10,TRBV29-1,SVGLQSYEQY
13,TRBV11-3,ASSEGLTNSETQY
12,TRBV5-1,ASSLTGTETEAF
10,TRBV14,ASSFDRAEAF
12,TRBV5-1,ASSTGTGNTEAF
12,TRBV4-2,ASRRGGGEETQY
12,TRBV19,ASSIPGQNTEAF
12,TRBV30,AWSKSGGSYEQY
12,TRBV18,ASSQGAGANVLT
11,TRBV7-9,ASSVVENSPLH
11,TRBV12-3/TRBV12-4,ASYRGISYGYT
13,TRBV19,ASSIGGRGTGELF
13,TRBV7-3,ASSLSGTGGTEAF
11,TRBV30,AWGLSSYNEQF
14,TRBV7-2,ASSPDGAGLPYEQY
13,TRBV5-6,ASSYARGSTDTQY
13,TRBV29-1,SVGISGGGLDTQY
12,TRBV7-9,ASSLGQGTEKLF
14,TRBV5-7,ASSVGQAGAKNIQY
12,TRBV19,ASSIRESWNEQY